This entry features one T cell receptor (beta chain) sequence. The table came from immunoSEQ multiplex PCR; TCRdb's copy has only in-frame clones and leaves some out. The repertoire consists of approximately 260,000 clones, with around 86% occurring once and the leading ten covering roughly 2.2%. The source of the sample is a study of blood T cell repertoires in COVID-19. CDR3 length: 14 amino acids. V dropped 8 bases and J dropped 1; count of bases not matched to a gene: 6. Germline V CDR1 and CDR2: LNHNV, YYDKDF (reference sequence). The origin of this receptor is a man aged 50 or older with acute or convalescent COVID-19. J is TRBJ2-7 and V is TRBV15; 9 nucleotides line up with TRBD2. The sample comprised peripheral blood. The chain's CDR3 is CATGRGGRSYEQYF. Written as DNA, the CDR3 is TGTGCCACCGGGCGGGGGGGACGGTCCTACGAGCAGTACTTC.